This T cell receptor beta chain originates from a study of control samples from healthy donors and cancer patients. This clone was counted a single time. The germline V gene encodes CDR1 GTSNPN and CDR2 SVGIG (reference sequence). The V end was cut by 0 bases, the J end by 4 bases, with 9 bases between. The CDR3 runs 13 residues. Only in-frame clones appear in the TCRdb table, and some are missing; sequencing was by immunoSEQ multiplex PCR. The table lists about 97,000 clones, more than 85% of them singletons. V is TRBV30 and J is TRBJ1-2; unclear D gene. The specimen sequenced was blood. This clonotype was sampled from a young man in good health. The CDR3: CAWSVGPGYGYTF. CDR3 nucleotide sequence: TGTGCCTGGAGTGTTGGGCCGGGCTATGGCTACACCTTC. The full variable domain, with the rest looked up from reference TRBV30 and TRBJ1-2, is SQTIHQWPATLVQPVGSPLSLECTVEGTSNPNLYWYRQAAGRGLQLLFYSVGIGQISSEVPQNLSASRPQDRQFILSSKKLLLSDSGFYLCAWSVGPGYGYTFGSGTRLTVV.